What follows describes a single T cell receptor beta chain. It has no known antigen specificity. Base qualities are not recorded, but no much larger clone differs from it by a single base. The data stem from a study of shared clonotypes between healthy human individuals (dated by TCRdb to the early 2020s). With regard to the full study: The cohort comprised two women and three men aged 18 to 49 years. To estimate repertoire size and how much clonotype sharing occurs between individuals, the study deeply sequenced the blood TCR repertoires of about five healthy adults. To increase sequencing depth and limit assay-specific biases, different laboratories used diverse techniques to prepare libraries and sequence TCR repertoires. Between about 0.8 and 9.5 billion PBMCs per donor were obtained by leukapheresis. Study-wide findings and limitations: Because the study included only a small number of donors, the genetic and exposure-history diversity represented was limited. Only blood was sampled, and tissue TCR repertoires likely differ from those in blood. Pairwise subsampling led to the expectation that sequencing depth would affect the degree of clonotype sharing among donors.

The donors were healthy, HIV-negative adults who had no recently reported acute infections or vaccinations. Only Caucasian adults living in Nashville, Tennessee, USA were represented among the donors. For unsorted samples, 80 million to 100 million PBMCs were counted, and genomic DNA was extracted using the QIAamp DNA Blood Mini kit. Blood was obtained by leukapheresis, after which PBMCs were separated by Ficoll-Histopaque density gradient centrifugation and cryopreserved in liquid nitrogen vapor phase. The germline V gene supplies CDR1 MDHEN and CDR2 SYDVKM. Spanning cysteine to phenylalanine, the CDR3 consists of 17 amino acids. Only the CDR3 portion is preserved as DNA: 51 bases, with reading frame beginning at the first base. The V end loses 3 bases and the J end loses 1 base, and a stretch of 18 bases separates them. TCR CDR3 regions were amplified from genomic DNA by multiplex PCR using the deep immunoSEQ assay. Extracted genomic DNA from each cell subset was distributed evenly across all wells of several immunoSEQ 96-well plates, and each plate was treated as a replicate. For unsorted PBMC, around 0.3 ug genomic DNA, equal to roughly 33,000 T cell genomes, was loaded into each replicate PCR. Genomic DNA from unsorted PBMC was sequenced over ten immunoSEQ deep assay plates. Purified libraries were quantified with a Qubit 3.0 fluorometer, sized on a Bioanalyzer 2100, and re-quantified with the KAPA Library Quantification kit. Every immunoSEQ 96-well plate was sequenced on a separate single-read 150-cycle Illumina NextSeq 550 flow cell. For the original study's pipeline: Because only junctional sequences without quality scores were contained in the immunoSEQ output, filtering matching that applied to full-length reads could not be performed. To assign V/J genes and CDR3, sequences were annotated using PyIR, a Python wrapper for IgBLAST v1.9, with IMGT germline references. Reads were removed for weak V/J assignments (E-value above 1e-6), missing CDR3, stop codons, out-of-frame junctions, or ambiguous translated residues. V3J clonotypes were defined by identical inferred V gene, J gene, and CDR3 amino acid sequence. Percentage overlap between repertoires was computed as shared unique clonotypes divided by the size of the smaller repertoire. Richness of each repertoire was evaluated using RTK rarefaction, the Chao1 estimator, and Recon v2.1 estimates of unobserved clonotypes. As stored in TCRdb, this immuneACCESS dataset retains in-frame rearrangements with V and J assigned. A fraction of the clones does not appear; measured against another copy, unresolved V genes explain less than half of the discrepancy, and the remainder lacks a known reason. Clone size and the V and J calls come from that table; the DNA yielded D and trimming. The sample profile shows 450,000 or so clones; roughly three quarters of them were found once. The ten most abundant clones make up about 12% of the sample.

The clonotype comes from a woman aged 40-49 years in good health. Some clones in this sample may be carry-over from other donors' samples. The sequenced sample was PBMCs. The chain uses TRBV28 and TRBJ1-1; the D gene is perhaps TRBD1, from 5 matching bases. The CDR3 reads as follows: CASSFGSLGQRNTEAFF. DNA sequence: TGTGCCAGCAGTTTTGGTTCTTTGGGGCAGAGGAACACTGAAGCTTTCTTT.